This T cell receptor (beta chain) was recovered during a study of T cell responses to AZD1222 COVID-19 vaccine. Note on this clone: Antigen specificity is unknown.

General observations from the study: White British people made up most donors, females outnumbered males, and clonal diversity was possibly underestimated. Mapped onto spike, vaccine-associated CD4 TCRs spanned it and were dominant at 160-218 and 743-854.

Libraries were prepared by immunoSEQ multiplex PCR; TCRdb keeps only in-frame clonotypes and omits some of them. Of tens of thousands of clones in the sample, 88% were seen once. The sequence was collected from an adult in good health. The sample was peripheral blood, taken on day 0 of AZD1222 vaccination.

The CDR3 sequence: CASSVGDEKLFF. The CDR3 DNA reads TGTGCCAGCAGTGTCGGTGATGAAAAACTGTTTTTT. This chain uses TRBV2 with TRBJ1-4; no clear D gene. The CDR3 is 12 residues long. V gave up 4 bases and J gave up 6 bases, with 6 bases separating them. Germline CDR1 SNHLY, CDR2 FYNNEI.